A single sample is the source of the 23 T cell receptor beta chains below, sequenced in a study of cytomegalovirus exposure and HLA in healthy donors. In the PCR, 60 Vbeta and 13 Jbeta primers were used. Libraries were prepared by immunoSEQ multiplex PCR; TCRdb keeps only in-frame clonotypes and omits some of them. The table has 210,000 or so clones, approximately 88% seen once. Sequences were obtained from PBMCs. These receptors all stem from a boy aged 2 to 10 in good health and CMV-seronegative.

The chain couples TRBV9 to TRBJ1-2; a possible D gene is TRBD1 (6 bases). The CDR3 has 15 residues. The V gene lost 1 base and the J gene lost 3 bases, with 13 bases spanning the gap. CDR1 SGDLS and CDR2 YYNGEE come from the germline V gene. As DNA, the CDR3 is TGTGCCAGCAGCGTATTGAGGGGGAGAGACTATGGCTACACCTTC. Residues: CASSVLRGRDYGYTF.

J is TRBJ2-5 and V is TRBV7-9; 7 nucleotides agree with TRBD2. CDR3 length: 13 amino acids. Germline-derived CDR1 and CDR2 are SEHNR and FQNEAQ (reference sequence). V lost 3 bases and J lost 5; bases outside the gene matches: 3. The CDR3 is CASSLGGFETQYF. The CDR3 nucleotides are TGTGCCAGCAGCTTGGGAGGGTTCGAGACCCAGTACTTC. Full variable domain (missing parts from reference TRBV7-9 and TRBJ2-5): DTGVSQNPRHKITKRGQNVTFRCDPISEHNRLYWYRQTLGQGPEFLTYFQNEAQLEKSRLLSDRFSAERPKGSFSTLEIQRTEQGDSAMYLCASSLGGFETQYFGPGTRLLVL.

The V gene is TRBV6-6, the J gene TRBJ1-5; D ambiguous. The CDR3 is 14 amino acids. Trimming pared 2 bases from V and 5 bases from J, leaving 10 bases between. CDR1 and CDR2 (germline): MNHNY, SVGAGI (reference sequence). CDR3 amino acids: CASSYAGYDQPQHF. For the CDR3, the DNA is TGTGCCAGCAGTTACGCGGGGTACGATCAGCCCCAGCATTTT.

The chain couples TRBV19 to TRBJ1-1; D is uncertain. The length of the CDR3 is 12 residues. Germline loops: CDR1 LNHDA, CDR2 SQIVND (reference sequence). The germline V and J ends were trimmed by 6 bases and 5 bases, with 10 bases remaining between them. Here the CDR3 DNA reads TGTGCCAGTAGCTACAGTTGGACTGAAGCTTTCTTT. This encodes CASSYSWTEAFF.

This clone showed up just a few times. CDR3 sequence: CATSRDPGQPQHF. DNA for the CDR3: TGTGCCACCAGCAGAGATCCGGGGCAGCCCCAGCATTTT. V gene TRBV15 combines with J gene TRBJ1-5; D gene unclear. The CDR3 covers 13 residues. CDR1 is LNHNV, CDR2 YYDKDF, per germline (reference sequence). Trimming stripped 0 bases from V and 7 bases from J, with 7 bases between.

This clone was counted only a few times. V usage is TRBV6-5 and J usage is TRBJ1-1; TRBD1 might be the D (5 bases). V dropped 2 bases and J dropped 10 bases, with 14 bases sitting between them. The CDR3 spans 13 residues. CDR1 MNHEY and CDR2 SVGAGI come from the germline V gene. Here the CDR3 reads CASSYRGKLGAFF. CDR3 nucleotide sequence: TGTGCCAGCAGTTACCGGGGGAAGCTGGGAGCTTTCTTT.

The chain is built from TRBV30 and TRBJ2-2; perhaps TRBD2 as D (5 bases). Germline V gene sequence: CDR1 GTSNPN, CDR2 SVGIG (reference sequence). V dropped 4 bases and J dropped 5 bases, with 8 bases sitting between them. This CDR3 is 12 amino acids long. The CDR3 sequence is CAWKEVTGELFF. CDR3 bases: TGTGCCTGGAAGGAGGTTACCGGGGAGCTGTTTTTT.

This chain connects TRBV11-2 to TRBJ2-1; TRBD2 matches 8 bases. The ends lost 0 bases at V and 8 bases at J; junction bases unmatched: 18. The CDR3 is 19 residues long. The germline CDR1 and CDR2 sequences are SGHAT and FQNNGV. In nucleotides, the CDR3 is TGTGCCAGCAGCTTAGATCTAGCCAGCGGGGGCCTCCGGGGATATGAGCAGTTCTTC. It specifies CASSLDLASGGLRGYEQFF.

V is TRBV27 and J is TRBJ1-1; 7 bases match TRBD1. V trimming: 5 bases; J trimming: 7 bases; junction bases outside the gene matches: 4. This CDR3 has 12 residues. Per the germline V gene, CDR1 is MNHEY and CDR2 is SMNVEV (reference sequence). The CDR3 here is CASSQGGSEAFF. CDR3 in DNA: TGTGCCAGCAGTCAAGGGGGCAGTGAAGCTTTCTTT.

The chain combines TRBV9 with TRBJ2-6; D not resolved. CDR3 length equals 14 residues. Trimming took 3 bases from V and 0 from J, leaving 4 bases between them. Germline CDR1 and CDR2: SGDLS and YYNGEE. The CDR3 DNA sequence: TGTGCCAGCAGCGGGGCCTCTGGGGCCAACGTCCTGACTTTC. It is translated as CASSGASGANVLTF. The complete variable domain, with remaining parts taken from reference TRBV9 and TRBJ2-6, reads DSGVTQTPKHLITATGQRVTLRCSPRSGDLSVYWYQQSLDQGLQFLIQYYNGEERAKGNILERFSAQQFPDLHSELNLSSLELGDSALYFCASSGASGANVLTFGAGSRLTVL.

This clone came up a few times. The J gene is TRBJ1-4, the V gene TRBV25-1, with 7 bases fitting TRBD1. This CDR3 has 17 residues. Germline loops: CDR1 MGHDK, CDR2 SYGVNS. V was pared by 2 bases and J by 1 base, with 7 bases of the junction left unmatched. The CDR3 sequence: CASSERKTGETNEKLFF. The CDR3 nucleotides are TGTGCCAGCAGTGAACGAAAAACAGGGGAAACTAATGAAAAACTGTTTTTT.

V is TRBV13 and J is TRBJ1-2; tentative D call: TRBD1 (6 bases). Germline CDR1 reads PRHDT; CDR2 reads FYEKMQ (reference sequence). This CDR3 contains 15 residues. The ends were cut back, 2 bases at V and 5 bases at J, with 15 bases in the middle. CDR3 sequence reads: CASSLNLQGRYGYTF. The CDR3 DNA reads TGTGCCAGCAGCTTAAATCTCCAGGGGAGATATGGCTACACCTTC.

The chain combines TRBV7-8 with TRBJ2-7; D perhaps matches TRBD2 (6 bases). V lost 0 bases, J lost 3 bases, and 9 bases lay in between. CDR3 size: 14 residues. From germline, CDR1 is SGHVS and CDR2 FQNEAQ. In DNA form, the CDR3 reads TGTGCCAGCAGCTTAGCGCGGGGCAGCTACGAGCAGTACTTC. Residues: CASSLARGSYEQYF.

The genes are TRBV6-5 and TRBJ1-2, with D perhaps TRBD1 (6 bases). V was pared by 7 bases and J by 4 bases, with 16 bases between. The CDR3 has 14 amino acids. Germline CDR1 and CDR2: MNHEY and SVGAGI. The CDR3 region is CASTSQGGSYGYTF. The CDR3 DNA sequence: TGTGCCAGCACCTCACAGGGAGGGAGCTATGGCTACACCTTC.

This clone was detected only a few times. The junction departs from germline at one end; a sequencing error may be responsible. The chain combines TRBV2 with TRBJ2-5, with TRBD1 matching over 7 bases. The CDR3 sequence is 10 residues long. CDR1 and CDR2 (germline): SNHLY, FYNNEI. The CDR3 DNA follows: TGTGCCAGCAGTGTGTCAGGGGGACACTTC. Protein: CASSVSGGHF. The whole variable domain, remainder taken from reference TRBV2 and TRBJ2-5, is EPEVTQTPSHQVTQMGQEVILRCVPISNHLYFYWYRQILGQKVEFLVSFYNNEISEKSEIFDDQFSVERPDGSNFTLKIRSTKLEDSAMYFCASSVSGGHFGPGTRLLVL.

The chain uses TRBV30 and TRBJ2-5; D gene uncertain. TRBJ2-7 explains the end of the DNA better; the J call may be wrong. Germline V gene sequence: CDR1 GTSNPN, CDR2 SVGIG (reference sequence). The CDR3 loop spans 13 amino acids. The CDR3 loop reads CAWSVARNYEQYF. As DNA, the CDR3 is TGTGCCTGGAGTGTCGCCAGAAACTACGAGCAGTACTTC.

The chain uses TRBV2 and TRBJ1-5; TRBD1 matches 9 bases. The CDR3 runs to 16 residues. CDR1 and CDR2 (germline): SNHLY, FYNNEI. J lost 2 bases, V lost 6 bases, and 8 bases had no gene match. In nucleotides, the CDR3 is TGTGCCAGCAGCGGCCTACAGGGGGCTGGCAATCAGCCCCAGCATTTT. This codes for CASSGLQGAGNQPQHF. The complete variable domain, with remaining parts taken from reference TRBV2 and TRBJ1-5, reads EPEVTQTPSHQVTQMGQEVILRCVPISNHLYFYWYRQILGQKVEFLVSFYNNEISEKSEIFDDQFSVERPDGSNFTLKIRSTKLEDSAMYFCASSGLQGAGNQPQHFGDGTRLSIL.

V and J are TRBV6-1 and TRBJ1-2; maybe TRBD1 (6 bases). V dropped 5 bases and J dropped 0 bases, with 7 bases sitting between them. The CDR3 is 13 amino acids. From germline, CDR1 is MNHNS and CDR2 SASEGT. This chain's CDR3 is CASSRTANYGYTF. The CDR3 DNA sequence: TGTGCCAGCAGTCGGACAGCTAACTATGGCTACACCTTC.

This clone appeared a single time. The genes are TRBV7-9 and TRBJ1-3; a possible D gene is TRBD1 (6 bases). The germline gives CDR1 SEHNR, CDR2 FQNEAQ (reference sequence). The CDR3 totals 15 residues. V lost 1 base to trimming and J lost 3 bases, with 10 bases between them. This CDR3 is CASSLDRAYGNTIYF. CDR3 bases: TGTGCCAGCAGCTTAGACAGGGCGTATGGAAACACCATATATTTT. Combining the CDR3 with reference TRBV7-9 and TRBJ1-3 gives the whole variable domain DTGVSQNPRHKITKRGQNVTFRCDPISEHNRLYWYRQTLGQGPEFLTYFQNEAQLEKSRLLSDRFSAERPKGSFSTLEIQRTEQGDSAMYLCASSLDRAYGNTIYFGEGSWLTVV.

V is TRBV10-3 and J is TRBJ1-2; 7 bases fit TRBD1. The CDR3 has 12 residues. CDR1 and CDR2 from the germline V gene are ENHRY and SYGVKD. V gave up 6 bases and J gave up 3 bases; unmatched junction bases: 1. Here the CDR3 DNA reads TGTGCCATCAGCGACAGGGACTATGGCTACACCTTC. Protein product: CAISDRDYGYTF.

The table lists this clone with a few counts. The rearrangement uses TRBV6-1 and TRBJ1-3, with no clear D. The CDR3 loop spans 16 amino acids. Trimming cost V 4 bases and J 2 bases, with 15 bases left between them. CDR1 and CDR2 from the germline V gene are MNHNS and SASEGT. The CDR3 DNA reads TGTGCCAGCAGTGCACCGGGGTCCCCTCCTGGAAACACCATATATTTT. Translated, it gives CASSAPGSPPGNTIYF.

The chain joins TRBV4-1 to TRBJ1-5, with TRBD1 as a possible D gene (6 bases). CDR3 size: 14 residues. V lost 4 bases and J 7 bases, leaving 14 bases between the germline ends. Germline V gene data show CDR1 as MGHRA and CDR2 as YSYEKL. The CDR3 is CASSPITGYQPQHF. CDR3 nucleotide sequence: TGCGCCAGCAGCCCAATTACAGGGTACCAGCCCCAGCATTTT.

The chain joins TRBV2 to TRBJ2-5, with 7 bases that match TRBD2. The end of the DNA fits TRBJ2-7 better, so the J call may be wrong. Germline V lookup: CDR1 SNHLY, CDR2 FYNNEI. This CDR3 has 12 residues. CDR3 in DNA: TGTGCCAGCGGGGGGGAGATCGACGAGCAGTACTTC. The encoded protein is CASGGEIDEQYF.